This T cell receptor beta chain was sequenced during a study of TIL therapy for anti-PD-1-resistant metastatic lung cancer. Study information: Tumors carried a median 1.5 non-synonymous mutations per megabase. Study results and caveats: Patients were highly selected, enriched for treatment-naive, never-smoker and oncogene-addicted cases. TIL cultures after expansion showed higher clonality and lower diversity than baseline tumor (median around 5.9% vs 31%).

Stated time point: pre-treatment sample, taken before nivolumab and TIL therapy. Tumor tissue came from excised metastases, mostly pleural nodules or supraclavicular lymph nodes. This was the immunoSEQ v3 assay. Only in-frame clones appear in the TCRdb table, and some are missing; sequencing was by immunoSEQ multiplex PCR. The sample holds under 100,000 clones, about three fifths seen once. The CDR3 loop spans 15 amino acids. In germline, CDR1 is GTSNPN, CDR2 SVGIG (reference sequence). V lost 5 bases and J lost 0, with 14 bases in between. By its share, this clone is medium-sized. Its specificity is unknown.

The clonotype was recovered from a person between 30 and 79 years old with non-small cell lung cancer. This specimen was tumor tissue, taken at baseline. The V call is TRBV30, the J call TRBJ2-1, with TRBD2 as a possible D gene (7 bases). The CDR3 spells CAWDGGQSSYNEQFF. CDR3 nucleotides: TGTGCCTGGGACGGGGGGCAAAGCTCCTACAATGAGCAGTTCTTC.